Below, 20 T cell receptor beta chains from the same sample are listed, as sequenced in a study of CD8+CD57+ T cells in acquired aplastic anemia. CDR3 and TCR beta VDJ profiling relied on a genomic DNA template. TCRdb passed the reads through MiXCR, listing each CDR3 protein once. Among roughly 160,000 distinct CDR3 sequences listed, roughly 63% were seen once. The source material was sorted CD4+, CD8+, or CD8+CD57+ T cells (not recorded which) from PBMCs. The receptors derive from a human donor in good health.

The rearrangement joins TRBV2 to TRBJ2-1, with D possibly TRBD1 on 6 matching bases. Trimming removed 3 bases at V and 3 bases at J, with 12 bases between. This CDR3 comprises 15 residues. Germline CDR1 SNHLY, CDR2 FYNNEI. The CDR3 here is CASSEAGENYNEQFF. The DNA of the CDR3 is TGTGCCAGCAGTGAGGCAGGGGAGAACTACAATGAGCAGTTCTTC.

The chain links TRBV10-2 to TRBJ2-1; D is possibly TRBD1 (6 bases). There are 13 residues in the CDR3. CDR1 and CDR2 (germline): WSHSY, SAAADI. V was cut by 8 bases and J by 7 bases, with 15 bases left in between. The CDR3 sequence is CASRDTRRNEQFF. CDR3 nucleotide sequence: TGCGCCAGCCGGGACACCCGAAGGAATGAGCAGTTCTTC.

This clonotype was seen more than once but under ten times. The J gene is TRBJ2-3, the V gene TRBV10-3; 9 nucleotides align to TRBD2. The CDR3 spans 15 residues. V trimming: 2 bases; J trimming: 4 bases; junction bases outside the gene matches: 4. Germline values: CDR1 ENHRY, CDR2 SYGVKD. The chain's CDR3 is CAISEASGVADTQYF. The CDR3 bases are TGTGCCATCAGTGAGGCTAGCGGGGTGGCAGATACGCAGTATTTT.

The CDR3 nucleotides are TGTGCCAGCAGCTCAAAAAACAGGGAATGGTACGAGCAGTACTTC. Its protein is CASSSKNREWYEQYF. The chain combines TRBV7-2 with TRBJ2-7, with D possibly TRBD1 on 6 matching bases. This CDR3 is built from 15 residues. Trimming removed 4 bases at V and 4 bases at J, with 17 bases between. CDR1 and CDR2 (germline): SGHTA, FQGNSA.

The genes are TRBV19 and TRBJ1-1; 7 bases align to TRBD1. In germline, CDR1 is LNHDA, CDR2 SQIVND (reference sequence). The V gene end was trimmed by 4 bases and the J gene end by 7 bases; junction bases not matched to a gene: 9. This CDR3 is built from 14 residues. The CDR3 loop reads CASSTRAGGDEAFF. Here the CDR3 DNA reads TGTGCCAGTAGTACCCGGGCAGGGGGTGATGAAGCTTTCTTT.

This clonotype came up many times. The chain recombines TRBV20-1 with TRBJ2-7; 9 bases map to TRBD1. The CDR3 totals 14 residues. The V gene end was trimmed by 3 bases and the J gene end by 4 bases; junction bases not matched to a gene: 7. Germline lookup yields CDR1 DFQATT and CDR2 SNEGSKA (reference sequence). The CDR3 DNA reads as TGCAGTGCTAGCCGGACAGGGGAAGTGTACGAGCAGTACTTC. It is translated as CSASRTGEVYEQYF.

This clonotype was recorded a few times. V and J are TRBV3-1 and TRBJ2-1; 10 bases are shared with TRBD2. There are 16 residues in the CDR3. The germline CDR1 and CDR2 sequences are LGHDT and YNNKEL (reference sequence). V was clipped by 0 bases and J by 8 bases; unmatched bases: 7. Here the CDR3 DNA reads TGTGCCAGCAGCCAAGAAGGGCTAGCGGGAGACTATGAGCAGTTCTTC. It translates to CASSQEGLAGDYEQFF.

The chain joins TRBV20-1 to TRBJ2-1; D is uncertain. The CDR3 is 10 residues long. Germline CDR1 DFQATT, CDR2 SNEGSKA (reference sequence). The V end was cut by 5 bases, the J end by 2 bases, with 1 base between. As DNA, the CDR3 is TGCAGTGCTCCCTACAATGAGCAGTTCTTC. This encodes CSAPYNEQFF.

The CDR3 nucleotides read TGCAGTGCTAGGCTAGCGGGAGCTAAAGAGACCCAGTACTTC. It encodes CSARLAGAKETQYF. V usage is TRBV20-1 and J usage is TRBJ2-5, with 10 bases that match TRBD2. Germline V gene data show CDR1 as DFQATT and CDR2 as SNEGSKA (reference sequence). There are 14 residues in the CDR3. Trimming at V came to 3 bases and at J to 3 bases, leaving 4 bases not matched to a gene.

This clonotype was counted many times. The junction departs from the called germline gene at one end, perhaps through a read error. For the CDR3, the DNA is TGTGCCAGCAGTGGAAACAGTCTCTCTGTGGCCAACGTCCTGACTTTC. Protein product: CASSGNSLSVANVLTF. The rearrangement joins TRBV6-1 to TRBJ2-6; D remains unclear. Germline CDR1 and CDR2: MNHNS and SASEGT. This CDR3 has 16 amino acids.

J is TRBJ2-7 and V is TRBV6-1; 10 positions agree with TRBD1. Germline V gives CDR1 MNHNS, CDR2 SASEGT. V was pared by 4 bases and J by 4 bases, with 4 bases of the junction left unmatched. This CDR3 is built from 14 residues. DNA for the CDR3: TGTGCCAGCAGTGGTAGGGACAGGGGTTACGAGCAGTACTTC. Translating gives CASSGRDRGYEQYF.

This clonotype was picked up a small number of times. The rearrangement uses TRBV10-3 and TRBJ2-7, with 8 bases lining up with TRBD2. Looked up from germline, CDR1 is ENHRY and CDR2 is SYGVKD. V was pared by 2 bases and J by 3 bases, with 6 bases of the junction left unmatched. There are 15 residues in the CDR3. The CDR3 reads CAISETAGEFYEQYF. In nucleotides, the CDR3 is TGTGCCATCAGTGAGACAGCGGGAGAGTTCTACGAGCAGTACTTC.

The chain has TRBV19 and TRBJ2-1; 7 bases line up with TRBD2. The length of the CDR3 is 12 residues. Trimming removed 4 bases from V and 8 bases from J; junction bases left unmatched: 2. Germline assignment: CDR1 LNHDA and CDR2 SQIVND (reference sequence). In DNA form, the CDR3 reads TGTGCCAGTAGTACTGGACTAGATGAGCAGTTCTTC. Its protein is CASSTGLDEQFF.

This CDR3 is CASSLLAGTNTGELFF. CDR3 DNA sequence: TGTGCCAGTAGTCTGCTAGCGGGAACGAACACCGGGGAGCTGTTTTTT. The V call is TRBV19, the J call TRBJ2-2; TRBD2 matches 9 bases. The CDR3 sequence is 16 residues long. After removal of 5 bases from V and 0 bases from J, the junction contained 4 bases not matched to a gene. Germline CDR1 LNHDA, CDR2 SQIVND (reference sequence). Drawing the rest from reference TRBV19 and TRBJ2-2, the complete variable domain is DGGITQSPKYLFRKEGQNVTLSCEQNLNHDAMYWYRQDPGQGLRLIYYSQIVNDFQKGDIAEGYSVSREKKESFPLTVTSAQKNPTAFYLCASSLLAGTNTGELFFGEGSRLTVL.

The chain is built from TRBV6-5 and TRBJ2-5, with D unclear. CDR1 and CDR2 from the germline V gene are MNHEY and SVGAGI. CDR3 length equals 12 residues. The V and J ends lost 6 bases and 1 base respectively, with 6 bases between them. CDR3 nucleotide sequence: TGTGCCAGCAGATGGGTCCAAGAGACCCAGTACTTC. It is translated as CASRWVQETQYF.

This clonotype was observed a handful of times. V and J are TRBV7-9 and TRBJ2-7; 7 positions match TRBD2. The germline CDR1 and CDR2 sequences are SEHNR and FQNEAQ (reference sequence). V dropped 6 bases and J dropped 2; count of bases not matched to a gene: 10. CDR3 size: 15 residues. For the CDR3, the DNA is TGTGCCAGCAGGCCCAGCGGCGCGGGAGCCTACGAGCAGTACTTC. As protein: CASRPSGAGAYEQYF.

The count of this clonotype is one. V gene TRBV9 combines with J gene TRBJ2-5, with D perhaps assigned TRBD1 or TRBD2 (5 bases each). The V gene lost 0 bases and the J gene lost 7 bases, with 13 bases spanning the gap. The CDR3 covers 14 residues. CDR1 is SGDLS, CDR2 YYNGEE, per germline. The CDR3 loop reads CASSVARGRGTQYF. DNA for the CDR3: TGTGCCAGCAGCGTAGCTCGGGGAAGGGGGACCCAGTACTTC. Full variable domain (rest looked up from reference TRBV9 and TRBJ2-5): DSGVTQTPKHLITATGQRVTLRCSPRSGDLSVYWYQQSLDQGLQFLIQYYNGEERAKGNILERFSAQQFPDLHSELNLSSLELGDSALYFCASSVARGRGTQYFGPGTRLLVL.

The chain uses TRBV2 and TRBJ1-6; weak D call: TRBD1 (5 bases). The CDR3 length is 17 residues. V dropped 3 bases and J dropped 6 bases, with 18 bases sitting between them. Germline V CDR1 and CDR2: SNHLY, FYNNEI. The CDR3 here is CASSDRGGRSINSPLHF. The CDR3 nucleotides are TGTGCCAGCAGTGATAGGGGTGGGCGCTCGATTAATTCACCCCTCCACTTT.

The chain uses TRBV12-3 or TRBV12-4 and TRBJ1-6; D ambiguous. The CDR3 covers 15 residues. Between the trimmed V and J ends, which lost 6 bases and 6 bases, there was a span of 15 bases. The CDR3 spells CASSPLLASNSPLHF. Written as DNA, the CDR3 is TGTGCCAGCAGCCCCTTGTTAGCCTCTAATTCACCCCTCCACTTT.

This clonotype was detected only once. V usage is TRBV30 and J usage is TRBJ1-5; TRBD1 agrees at 8 bases. V dropped 5 bases and J dropped 5; count of bases not matched to a gene: 8. This CDR3 has 14 residues. Germline CDR1 is GTSNPN and CDR2 is SVGIG (reference sequence). CDR3 bases: TGTGCCTGGGGTACACAGGGGGTGGATCAGCCCCAGCATTTT. The encoded protein is CAWGTQGVDQPQHF.